The T cell receptor (beta chain) under discussion was sequenced for a study of T cell responses to AZD1222 COVID-19 vaccine. The CDR3 has 15 amino acids. Germline V gives CDR1 KGHSH, CDR2 LQKENI. Trimming pared 0 bases from V and 7 bases from J, leaving 13 bases between. The table came from immunoSEQ multiplex PCR; TCRdb's copy has only in-frame clones and leaves some out. This table holds 150,000 to 180,000 clones, about 88% found once. The chain is built from TRBV18 and TRBJ1-5; D might be TRBD1 (5 bases). This TCR was sampled from an adult in good health. Sample: peripheral blood, taken on day 0 of AZD1222 vaccination. The CDR3 nucleotides are TGTGCCAGCTCACCACCGGGTGGGGCGGAACAGCCCCAGCATTTT. Translation: CASSPPGGAEQPQHF.